The rows below give T cell receptor beta chains drawn from one sample of a study of cytomegalovirus exposure and HLA in healthy donors. Profiled with immunoSEQ multiplex PCR; TCRdb holds only in-frame clones, not every one. The data contain roughly 200,000 clones, around 80% of them singletons. Source material: PBMCs. The receptor source for this set is a woman in her sixties in good health and CMV-seropositive. The CDR3 runs from the conserved cysteine through the conserved F or W. The order of the fields is V gene, D gene, clone size, J gene, CDR3 DNA, CDR3 protein. D genes are given only for firm matches. Clone sizes are given selectively: once, few, many, or a class where the clone is expanded.

>TRBV5-1|TRBD2|NA|TRBJ2-7
TGCGCCAGCAGTAGGCTAGCGGGAGCTGACGAGCAGTACTTC
CASSRLAGADEQYF
>TRBV2|TRBD1|few|TRBJ1-6
TGTGCCAGCAGGGCCCAGGGGGTCGACCACTTT
CASRAQGVDHF
>TRBV11-2|NA|NA|TRBJ2-1
TGTGCCAGCAGCTTGGGACTTCAGGTGGCGGAGCAGTTCTTC
CASSLGLQVAEQFF
>TRBV11-2|TRBD1|NA|TRBJ1-2
TGTGCCAGCAGCTTTGTGCGGACAGGGGGTCGGGGCTACACCTTC
CASSFVRTGGRGYTF
>TRBV19|NA|NA|TRBJ1-1
TGTGCCAGTAGTATAGGACAGCTGAACACTGAAGCTTTCTTT
CASSIGQLNTEAFF
>TRBV27|TRBD1|NA|TRBJ1-1
TGTGCCAGCAGTCAGACAGGGTGGATGAACACTGAAGCTTTCTTT
CASSQTGWMNTEAFF
>TRBV7-6|TRBD2|few|TRBJ2-1
TGTGCCAGCAGCTTAGAGGGCGGGAGAGGGAGTGAGCAGTTCTTC
CASSLEGGRGSEQFF
>TRBV7-8|TRBD2|few|TRBJ2-1
TGTGCCAGCAGCCTGAGCGGGACCACCTACAATGAGCAGTTCTTC
CASSLSGTTYNEQFF
>TRBV29-1|TRBD2|NA|TRBJ2-7
TGCAGCTGTGAGACCGGGATGGGGGGGGTAATGGGGACTAGCGGGACGGCCGAGCAGTACTTC
CSCETGMGGVMGTSGTAEQYF
>TRBV6-1|NA|NA|TRBJ1-3
TGTGCCAGCAGTCGTATCCTCTCTGGAAACACCATATATTTT
CASSRILSGNTIYF
>TRBV30|TRBD2|NA|TRBJ2-3
TGTGCCTGGAGTGTACTACAGGTGGGGAGGGTTACAGATACGCAGTATTTT
CAWSVLQVGRVTDTQYF
>TRBV4-1|NA|few|TRBJ1-5
TGCGCCAGCAGCCAAGATCCCAGGGGCCGTCAGCCCCAGCATTTT
CASSQDPRGRQPQHF
>TRBV7-8|TRBD2|NA|TRBJ2-7
TGTGCCAGCAGCTTAGTGCTAGCGGGAGGCGAGCAGTACTTC
CASSLVLAGGEQYF
>TRBV6-5|NA|NA|TRBJ1-6
TGTGCCAGCAGTTACTCGGGGGGAGGTAATTCACCCCTCCACTTT
CASSYSGGGNSPLHF
>TRBV7-9|TRBD1|NA|TRBJ2-1
TGTGCCAGCAGCTTAAGGGACAGCTACAATGAGCAGTTCTTC
CASSLRDSYNEQFF